Presented here are 32 T cell receptor beta chains from one specimen sequenced in a study of blood T cells in healthy people across ages (dated by TCRdb to about 2015). The library was obtained by 5' RACE. The instrument given in TCRdb is Illumina HiSeq 2500. A second roughly 6 to 12 cycle PCR used a sample-barcoded 5' primer and a J-beta primer mix. The public reads were run again by TCRdb, first through fastp at Q25 and then through MiXCR, and only productive beta chains were kept. Every CDR3 protein is listed once, alongside the most common genes and DNA of its rows. Across this sample there are some 760,000 distinct CDR3 sequences, with around 25% seen only once. The ten largest account for more than 8.5% of the sample. The same data also went into a second study, on T cells of mothers and their children.

The specimen sequenced was blood. The receptors stem from a boy aged 5-17 years in good health.

The chain links TRBV20-1 to TRBJ2-5, with D possibly TRBD1 on 6 matching bases. Trimming cost V 6 bases and J 4 bases, with 18 bases left between them. The CDR3 spans 14 residues. Germline values: CDR1 DFQATT, CDR2 SNEGSKA (reference sequence). This chain's CDR3 is CSAKKLDRLETQYF. CDR3 nucleotide sequence: TGCAGTGCCAAAAAATTAGACAGGTTAGAGACCCAGTACTTC.

This clonotype was found many times. V is TRBV2 and J is TRBJ2-2; no firm D call. V gave up 7 bases and J gave up 2 bases, with 5 bases separating them. There are 12 residues in the CDR3. The germline V gene encodes CDR1 SNHLY and CDR2 FYNNEI. CDR3 bases: TGTGCCAGCAATCGAAACACCGGGGAGCTGTTTTTT. This codes for CASNRNTGELFF.

Only one count was recorded for this clonotype. The V call is TRBV29-1, the J call TRBJ1-2; D is possibly TRBD1 (6 bases). The V gene lost 5 bases and the J gene lost 4 bases, with 11 bases spanning the gap. CDR1 is SQVTM and CDR2 is ANQGSEA in the germline V gene. The CDR3 has 12 amino acids. The CDR3 region has the DNA TGCAGCGTTTCCGCGGACAGCTATGGCTACACCTTC. It specifies CSVSADSYGYTF.

The chain joins TRBV3-1 to TRBJ1-2; a weak D match, TRBD1 (5 bases). CDR3 size: 13 residues. Per the germline V gene, CDR1 is LGHDT and CDR2 is YNNKEL (reference sequence). Trimming removed 2 bases at V and 4 bases at J, with 8 bases between. The CDR3 region is CASSQTGPYGYTF. CDR3 DNA: TGTGCCAGCAGCCAAACGGGGCCCTATGGCTACACCTTC.

As concerns this clonotype: One junction end does not reproduce the germline sequence, and a read error may be involved. This chain links TRBV7-2 with TRBJ2-1; the D is unclear. The CDR3 spans 18 residues. CDR1 and CDR2 from the germline V gene are SGHTA and FQGNSA. The CDR3 nucleotides read TGTGCCAGCAGCTTAGCCCCACACCTTACCCTGGTGAACAATCAGCAGTTCTTC. Translated, it gives CASSLAPHLTLVNNQQFF.

The gene calls are TRBV20-1 and TRBJ2-3, with no clear D. Germline values: CDR1 DFQATT, CDR2 SNEGSKA (reference sequence). V was trimmed by 5 bases and J by 2 bases, leaving 23 bases between them. The CDR3 extends over 17 amino acids. The CDR3, as DNA: TGCAGTGCTCTAGATAGTAGCAGTATCGCCCACACAGATACGCAGTATTTT. The encoded protein is CSALDSSSIAHTDTQYF.

The chain combines TRBV5-1 with TRBJ1-1; D unresolved. Germline loops: CDR1 SGHRS, CDR2 YFSETQ. The length of the CDR3 is 15 residues. The ends were cut back, 4 bases at V and 0 bases at J, with 13 bases in the middle. The CDR3 spells CASSQDVILNTEAFF. Here the CDR3 DNA reads TGCGCCAGCAGCCAGGACGTGATTCTGAACACTGAAGCTTTCTTT.

The chain has TRBV20-1 and TRBJ2-7; 9 bases fit TRBD1. V dropped 1 base and J dropped 2; count of bases not matched to a gene: 6. This CDR3 has 15 residues. CDR1 is DFQATT, CDR2 SNEGSKA, per germline (reference sequence). The CDR3 loop reads CSARGGGTGPYEQYF. CDR3 bases: TGCAGTGCTAGAGGGGGCGGGACAGGGCCCTACGAGCAGTACTTC.

The gene calls are TRBV4-2 and TRBJ2-3; 13 nucleotides line up with TRBD2. CDR3 length equals 18 residues. Trimming cost V 4 bases and J 6 bases; bases outside gene matches: 13. CDR1 is LGHNA and CDR2 is YNFKEQ in the germline V gene. CDR3 sequence reads: CASSLRRTSGRTRDTQYF. CDR3 in DNA: TGTGCCAGCAGCCTCCGCCGGACTAGCGGGAGAACTAGGGATACGCAGTATTTT.

The chain uses TRBV29-1 and TRBJ1-2, with 10 bases that match TRBD1. The germline CDR1 and CDR2 sequences are SQVTM and ANQGSEA. CDR3 length equals 15 residues. V dropped 7 bases and J dropped 4; count of bases not matched to a gene: 12. CDR3 sequence (DNA): TGCAGCGCAAAAGGGGGGACAGGGGTGGGCTATGGCTACACCTTC. It yields the protein CSAKGGTGVGYGYTF.

The table lists this clonotype with a few counts. The V call is TRBV7-2, the J call TRBJ1-3; D not resolved. Germline CDR1 and CDR2: SGHTA and FQGNSA. With 5 bases removed from V and 0 bases from J, the gap between germline ends came to 17 bases. The CDR3 is 17 amino acids. This CDR3 is CASSPNGRDYSGNTIYF. In nucleotides, the CDR3 is TGTGCCAGCAGCCCGAACGGCAGAGACTACTCTGGAAACACCATATATTTT. Full variable domain (rest looked up from reference TRBV7-2 and TRBJ1-3): GAGVSQSPSNKVTEKGKDVELRCDPISGHTALYWYRQSLGQGLEFLIYFQGNSAPDKSGLPSDRFSAERTGGSVSTLTIQRTQQEDSAVYLCASSPNGRDYSGNTIYFGEGSWLTVV.

The chain is built from TRBV20-1 and TRBJ1-1, with 7 bases aligning to TRBD1. V was pared by 7 bases and J by 1 base, with 15 bases of the junction left unmatched. The CDR3 runs to 16 residues. Germline lookup yields CDR1 DFQATT and CDR2 SNEGSKA (reference sequence). CDR3 in DNA: TGCAGTGTCTTCCCAGGGTTGAACAGGGGGAACACTGAAGCTTTCTTT. Translating gives CSVFPGLNRGNTEAFF.

In its sample, this clonotype was seen a few times. The J gene is TRBJ2-7, the V gene TRBV4-3; possibly TRBD2 for D (6 bases). There are 15 residues in the CDR3. The ends were cut back, 3 bases at V and 4 bases at J, with 16 bases in the middle. In germline, CDR1 is LGHNA, CDR2 YSLEER. CDR3 loop: CASSQTREVWYEQYF. The CDR3 coding sequence is TGCGCCAGCAGCCAGACCAGGGAGGTTTGGTACGAGCAGTACTTC.

This clonotype showed up just a few times. The V gene is TRBV28, the J gene TRBJ2-5; TRBD2 matches at 8 bases. The DNA end lines up better with TRBJ2-1; the J call may be wrong. The CDR3 contains 15 residues. Germline assignment: CDR1 MDHEN and CDR2 SYDVKM. The CDR3 spells CASSDTGTRLDEQFF. Here the CDR3 DNA reads TGTGCCAGCAGTGACACCGGGACTAGGTTGGATGAGCAGTTCTTC.

This chain connects TRBV21-1 to TRBJ2-5. TRBV21-1 is designated a pseudogene. The CDR3 sequence is 10 residues long. The DNA of the CDR3 is TGTGCCACATCCTTCGGGACCCAGTACTTC. It is translated as CATSFGTQYF.

The J gene is TRBJ2-7, the V gene TRBV12-3 or TRBV12-4; D is uncertain. Between the trimmed V and J ends, which lost 6 bases and 0 bases, there was a span of 9 bases. The CDR3 loop spans 13 amino acids. The CDR3 is CASRNTSSYEQYF. The CDR3 DNA reads as TGTGCCAGCAGAAACACGAGCTCCTACGAGCAGTACTTC.

In this sample, this clonotype turned up a few times. V and J are TRBV5-1 and TRBJ2-5, with D tentatively TRBD1 (6 bases). Per germline, CDR1 SGHRS and CDR2 YFSETQ. The CDR3 is made up of 13 amino acids. V lost 4 bases and J lost 5, with 12 bases in between. The CDR3 DNA reads as TGCGCCAGCAGCCAAGGACAGCTCGAGACCCAGTACTTC. Its protein product is CASSQGQLETQYF.

The chain has TRBV7-3 and TRBJ2-3; D uncertain. The CDR3 has 15 residues. Germline loops: CDR1 SGHTA, CDR2 FQGTGA. With 3 bases removed from V and 2 bases from J, the gap between germline ends came to 12 bases. The chain's CDR3 is CASSFGVVITDTQYF. The CDR3 region has the DNA TGTGCCAGCAGCTTCGGTGTTGTTATCACAGATACGCAGTATTTT. The complete variable domain, with remaining parts taken from reference TRBV7-3 and TRBJ2-3, reads GAGVSQTPSNKVTEKGKYVELRCDPISGHTALYWYRQSLGQGPEFLIYFQGTGAADDSGLPNDRFFAVRPEGSVSTLKIQRTERGDSAVYLCASSFGVVITDTQYFGPGTRLTVL.

This chain links TRBV3-1 with TRBJ2-1; D perhaps matches TRBD2 (5 bases). The CDR3 runs 14 residues. Trimming removed 4 bases from V and 6 bases from J, with 13 bases in between. Germline CDR1 and CDR2: LGHDT and YNNKEL (reference sequence). CDR3: CASSPPGLVNEQFF. Written as DNA, the CDR3 is TGTGCCAGCAGCCCCCCTGGACTCGTCAATGAGCAGTTCTTC.

This clonotype was detected only once. The chain links TRBV11-2 to TRBJ2-1; 11 bases line up with TRBD1. V lost 3 bases to trimming and J lost 3 bases; unmatched junction nucleotides: 4. CDR3 length: 16 residues. Germline CDR1 and CDR2: SGHAT and FQNNGV. The CDR3 nucleotides read TGTGCCAGCAGCTTCGGGACAGGGGGGAACTACAATGAGCAGTTCTTC. It translates to CASSFGTGGNYNEQFF.

The table lists this clonotype with a few counts. The CDR3 nucleotides read TGTGCCACTTCGCTGACTAGCGGTACATCTAACTCCTACGAGCAGTACTTC. It is translated as CATSLTSGTSNSYEQYF. The chain has TRBV28 and TRBJ2-7, with TRBD2 matching over 9 bases. After removal of 10 bases from V and 0 bases from J, the junction contained 16 bases not matched to a gene. CDR3 size: 17 residues. Germline-derived CDR1 and CDR2 are MDHEN and SYDVKM.

The rearrangement links TRBV4-1 to TRBJ2-5; tentative D call: TRBD1 (6 bases). The J call could be wrong; TRBJ2-1 is a better fit for the DNA end. CDR3 length: 13 residues. Germline CDR1 and CDR2: MGHRA and YSYEKL. The CDR3 bases are TGCGCCAGCAGCCAACCACAGGGTTTGGAGCAGTTCTTC. Its translation: CASSQPQGLEQFF.

The J gene is TRBJ2-1, the V gene TRBV3-1; 10 bases agree with TRBD2. This CDR3 has 16 amino acids. The germline CDR1 and CDR2 sequences are LGHDT and YNNKEL (reference sequence). V lost 4 bases, J lost 7 bases, and 10 bases stayed unmatched. The CDR3 here is CASSLPLAGDVNEQFF. The CDR3 region has the DNA TGTGCCAGCAGCCTGCCCCTAGCGGGAGATGTTAATGAGCAGTTCTTC.

The chain carries TRBV29-1 and TRBJ2-1; 7 bases line up with TRBD1. TRBJ2-7 explains the end of the DNA better; the J call may be wrong. The CDR3 consists of 13 residues. Germline CDR1 is SQVTM and CDR2 is ANQGSEA. In DNA form, the CDR3 reads TGCAGCGTGGGACAGATCTCAGGATACGAGCAGTACTTC. Protein product: CSVGQISGYEQYF.

V and J are TRBV15 and TRBJ2-1; tentatively, D is TRBD1 or TRBD2 (5 bases each). Between the trimmed V and J ends, which lost 3 bases and 8 bases, there was a span of 8 bases. CDR3 length equals 12 residues. Germline V lookup: CDR1 LNHNV, CDR2 YYDKDF (reference sequence). The CDR3 protein is CATSSVGDEQFF. The DNA of the CDR3 is TGTGCCACCAGCAGTGTGGGGGATGAGCAGTTCTTC.

The chain is built from TRBV29-1 and TRBJ2-7; the D gene is possibly TRBD2 (6 bases). Germline V CDR1 and CDR2: SQVTM, ANQGSEA. This CDR3 is 15 amino acids long. V lost 2 bases and J lost 0, with 14 bases in between. The CDR3, as DNA: TGCAGCGTTGAACGGTCGGGGGTGAGCTCCTACGAGCAGTACTTC. Amino acid sequence: CSVERSGVSSYEQYF.

The chain is built from TRBV11-2 and TRBJ2-3, with D perhaps TRBD2 (5 bases). Deletions cut 1 base from V and 5 bases from J, with 10 bases between. This CDR3 region has 14 residues. Germline V lookup: CDR1 SGHAT, CDR2 FQNNGV. The CDR3 sequence: CASSLGSEGDTQYF. The CDR3 nucleotides read TGTGCCAGCAGCTTAGGTAGCGAGGGAGATACGCAGTATTTT.

This clonotype was seen a handful of times. J is TRBJ2-1 and V is TRBV7-3; D gene uncertain. The better agreement between TRBJ2-5 and the DNA end casts doubt on the J call. The CDR3 contains 14 residues. Germline V gene sequence: CDR1 SGHTA, CDR2 FQGTGA. CDR3 nucleotides: TGTGCCAGCAGCTTAACAGGGCTCGGAGAGACCCAGTACTTC. Its protein is CASSLTGLGETQYF.

V usage is TRBV6-5 and J usage is TRBJ1-2; D is unresolved. This CDR3 is built from 15 residues. V lost 0 bases, J lost 6 bases, and 14 bases lay in between. Germline V gives CDR1 MNHEY, CDR2 SVGAGI. DNA of the CDR3: TGTGCCAGCAGTTACTCGTTCAGTATCGGCGATGGCTACACCTTC. This encodes CASSYSFSIGDGYTF.

The chain couples TRBV5-1 to TRBJ2-2; 7 bases are a match to TRBD1. This CDR3 has 15 amino acids. From germline, CDR1 is SGHRS and CDR2 YFSETQ. Trimming cost V 5 bases and J 3 bases; bases outside gene matches: 7. The CDR3 nucleotides are TGCGCCAGCAGATACGGGGACAGCGACACCGGGGAGCTGTTTTTT. Protein sequence: CASRYGDSDTGELFF. Supplemented by reference TRBV5-1 and TRBJ2-2, the full variable domain reads KAGVTQTPRYLIKTRGQQVTLSCSPISGHRSVSWYQQTPGQGLQFLFEYFSETQRNKGNFPGRFSGRQFSNSRSEMNVSTLELGDSALYLCASRYGDSDTGELFFGEGSRLTVL.

The J gene is TRBJ2-5, the V gene TRBV11-2; D unresolved. The better agreement between TRBJ2-7 and the DNA end casts doubt on the J call. Germline values: CDR1 SGHAT, CDR2 FQNNGV. This CDR3 has 12 residues. The CDR3 bases are TGTGCCAGCAGCTTAGCTAGAGCCGAGCAGTACTTC. As protein: CASSLARAEQYF.

The chain uses TRBV13 and TRBJ2-5; TRBD1 aligns across 10 bases. The assigned J gene may be wrong: the sequence end matches TRBJ2-7 better. The germline V gene has CDR1 PRHDT and CDR2 FYEKMQ (reference sequence). The CDR3 loop spans 15 amino acids. CDR3 bases: TGTGCCAGCAGCTTAGCCGGACAGGGGGACTACGAGCAGTACTTC. Translation: CASSLAGQGDYEQYF.